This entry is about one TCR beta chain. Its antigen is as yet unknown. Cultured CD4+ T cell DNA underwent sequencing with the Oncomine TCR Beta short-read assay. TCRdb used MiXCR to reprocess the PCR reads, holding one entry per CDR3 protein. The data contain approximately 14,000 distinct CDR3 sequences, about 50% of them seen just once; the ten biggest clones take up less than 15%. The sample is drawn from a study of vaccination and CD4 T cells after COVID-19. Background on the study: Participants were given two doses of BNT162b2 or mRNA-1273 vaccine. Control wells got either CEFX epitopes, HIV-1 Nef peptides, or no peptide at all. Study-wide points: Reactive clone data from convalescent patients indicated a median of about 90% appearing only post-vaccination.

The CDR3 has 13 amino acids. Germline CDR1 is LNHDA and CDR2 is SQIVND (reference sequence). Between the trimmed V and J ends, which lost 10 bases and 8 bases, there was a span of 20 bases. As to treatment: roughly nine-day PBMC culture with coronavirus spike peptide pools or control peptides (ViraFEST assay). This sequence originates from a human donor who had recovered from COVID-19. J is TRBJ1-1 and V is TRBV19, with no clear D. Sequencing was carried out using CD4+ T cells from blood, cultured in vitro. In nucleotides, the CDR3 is TGTGCCACCAAAGAGACCGGGAACAAAGAAGCTTTCTTT. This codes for CATKETGNKEAFF. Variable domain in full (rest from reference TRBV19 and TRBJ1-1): DGGITQSPKYLFRKEGQNVTLSCEQNLNHDAMYWYRQDPGQGLRLIYYSQIVNDFQKGDIAEGYSVSREKKESFPLTVTSAQKNPTAFYLCATKETGNKEAFFGQGTRLTVV.